These 24 T cell receptor beta chains came from one sample sequenced in a study of shared clonotypes between healthy human individuals. Profiled with immunoSEQ multiplex PCR; TCRdb holds only in-frame clones, not every one. The repertoire has 2 million to 3 million clones, under 95% of them found once; the top ten carry approximately 0.36%. Material: naive CD4+ T cells from PBMCs. As to subset: CD45RA+ positively selected. The receptors derive from a man aged 18 to 35 in good health. Some clones in this sample may be carry-over from other donors' samples.

This chain connects TRBV28 to TRBJ1-1; a weak D match, TRBD1 (5 bases). Per the germline V gene, CDR1 is MDHEN and CDR2 is SYDVKM. Trimming took 10 bases from V and 5 from J, leaving 20 bases between them. This CDR3 region has 14 residues. The CDR3 DNA follows: TGTGCCACCCTCGAACGCCCAGGGTATACTGAAGCTTTCTTT. It codes for CATLERPGYTEAFF. The complete variable domain, with remaining parts taken from reference TRBV28 and TRBJ1-1, reads DVKVTQSSRYLVKRTGEKVFLECVQDMDHENMFWYRQDPGLGLRLIYFSYDVKMKEKGDIPEGYSVSREKKERFSLILESASTNQTSMYLCATLERPGYTEAFFGQGTRLTVV.

The chain joins TRBV7-3 to TRBJ2-3; D call uncertain. The CDR3 is made up of 12 amino acids. Germline CDR1 SGHTA, CDR2 FQGTGA. V was pared by 4 bases and J by 8 bases, with 10 bases between. For the CDR3, the DNA is TGTGCCAGCAGCTCAGAGGACCGTACGCAGTATTTT. It codes for CASSSEDRTQYF. Looking up the rest from reference TRBV7-3 and TRBJ2-3 gives the full variable domain: GAGVSQTPSNKVTEKGKYVELRCDPISGHTALYWYRQSLGQGPEFLIYFQGTGAADDSGLPNDRFFAVRPEGSVSTLKIQRTERGDSAVYLCASSSEDRTQYFGPGTRLTVL.

This chain connects TRBV16 to TRBJ1-2; D unclear. V lost 2 bases and J 6 bases, leaving 13 bases between the germline ends. Germline loops: CDR1 KGHSY, CDR2 FQNENV. This CDR3 region has 14 residues. The chain's CDR3 is CASSQKLGFDGYTF. The CDR3 region has the DNA TGTGCCAGCAGCCAAAAGCTTGGTTTTGATGGCTACACCTTC.

This rearrangement joins TRBV27 to TRBJ2-5; 10 nucleotides match TRBD2. The J call is in doubt because the DNA end fits TRBJ2-7 better. Germline-derived CDR1 and CDR2 are MNHEY and SMNVEV (reference sequence). The CDR3 spans 19 residues. Here the CDR3 reads CASTQFPPGLATLGHEQYF. The DNA for the CDR3 is TGTGCCAGCACCCAGTTCCCCCCGGGACTAGCGACACTAGGCCACGAGCAGTACTTC.

This clone was detected a few times. Other DNA sequences in this sample translate to the same CDR3. The J gene is TRBJ1-1, the V gene TRBV28, with 11 positions matching TRBD1. The CDR3 length is 15 residues. V trimming: 4 bases; J trimming: 4 bases; junction bases outside the gene matches: 5. From germline, CDR1 is MDHEN and CDR2 SYDVKM. CDR3 residues: CASSSPGTGGTEAFF. For the CDR3, the DNA is TGTGCCAGCAGTTCCCCGGGGACAGGGGGCACTGAAGCTTTCTTT.

This chain connects TRBV4-1 to TRBJ2-5; possible D gene TRBD2, 7 bases. The J call is in doubt because the DNA end fits TRBJ2-7 better. The V gene's germline CDR1 is MGHRA and CDR2 YSYEKL. This CDR3 spans 16 amino acids. The chain's CDR3 is CASSQAESGTTYEQYF. Here the CDR3 DNA reads TGCGCCAGCAGCCAAGCTGAGAGCGGGACAACCTACGAGCAGTACTTC.

The sample holds one count of this clone. The chain joins TRBV7-8 to TRBJ2-2, with 7 bases that match TRBD1. The ends lost 1 base at V and 6 bases at J; junction bases unmatched: 5. CDR3 length: 15 amino acids. The V gene's germline CDR1 is SGHVS and CDR2 FQNEAQ. CDR3 DNA: TGTGCCAGCAGCTTAGTTTCAGGGGGTTCCGGGGAGCTGTTTTTT. This encodes CASSLVSGGSGELFF.

This sequence joins TRBV18 and TRBJ1-1, with D uncertain. The CDR3 loop spans 15 amino acids. Germline CDR1 KGHSH, CDR2 LQKENI. The V end was cut by 2 bases, the J end by 1 base, with 11 bases between. CDR3 coding DNA: TGTGCCAGCTCACCAAGGAAAGGTTCGAACACTGAAGCTTTCTTT. Translation: CASSPRKGSNTEAFF.

The rearrangement uses TRBV19 and TRBJ2-1, with 10 bases fitting TRBD1. Germline-derived CDR1 and CDR2 are LNHDA and SQIVND (reference sequence). After removal of 6 bases from V and 4 bases from J, the junction contained 3 bases not matched to a gene. The CDR3 extends over 14 amino acids. CDR3 sequence: CASSRDRGYNEQFF. The CDR3 DNA sequence: TGTGCCAGTAGCCGGGACAGGGGTTACAATGAGCAGTTCTTC.

The rearrangement uses TRBV7-3 and TRBJ2-1; 9 nucleotides match TRBD2. Losses at the gene ends were 2 bases for V and 4 bases for J; bases not matched to a gene: 6. CDR3 length: 16 amino acids. Looked up from germline, CDR1 is SGHTA and CDR2 is FQGTGA. This chain's CDR3 is CASSLPLAGTYNEQFF. As DNA, the CDR3 is TGTGCCAGCAGCTTACCTCTAGCGGGAACTTACAATGAGCAGTTCTTC.

J is TRBJ1-2 and V is TRBV10-1; TRBD1 is a possible D gene (6 bases). The V end lost 2 bases, the J end lost 4 bases, and 8 bases lay between the germline ends. Germline values: CDR1 WNHNN, CDR2 SYGVQD (reference sequence). CDR3 length equals 13 residues. This CDR3 is CASSEGQSYGYTF. The DNA for the CDR3 is TGCGCCAGCAGTGAGGGACAGTCCTATGGCTACACCTTC.

CDR3 protein: CASSSGSQGAVEQYF. DNA of the CDR3: TGTGCCAGCAGCTCTGGTTCACAGGGGGCTGTCGAGCAGTACTTC. The chain has TRBV11-2 and TRBJ2-7, with 9 bases that match TRBD1. The V and J ends lost 4 bases and 6 bases, in that order; junction bases with no gene match: 10. The CDR3 contains 15 residues. Germline lookup yields CDR1 SGHAT and CDR2 FQNNGV.

This clone was found once. The rearrangement links TRBV29-1 to TRBJ1-2; a weak D match, TRBD1 (5 bases). The V end lost 6 bases, the J end lost 7 bases, and 18 bases lay between the germline ends. The CDR3 extends over 13 amino acids. Germline CDR1 is SQVTM and CDR2 is ANQGSEA. The CDR3 nucleotides are TGCAGCGTGACACGGCAGGGCTACGGTGGCTACACCTTC. Translating gives CSVTRQGYGGYTF.

This clone was counted once. The CDR3 region is CASSFIGGEETQYF. Written as DNA, the CDR3 is TGTGCCAGCAGCTTCATAGGGGGCGAAGAGACCCAGTACTTC. The chain carries TRBV7-3 and TRBJ2-5, with 7 bases aligning to TRBD1. Trimming took 3 bases from V and 3 from J; bases not matched to a gene: 4. From germline, CDR1 is SGHTA and CDR2 FQGTGA. The CDR3 is 14 residues long.

This clone was recorded once. The chain uses TRBV6-1 and TRBJ2-7; D could derive from TRBD1 or TRBD2 (5 bases each). V dropped 6 bases and J dropped 0 bases, with 15 bases sitting between them. The germline V gene encodes CDR1 MNHNS and CDR2 SASEGT. The CDR3 has 15 residues. CDR3 in amino acids: CASSLTGTYSYEQYF. CDR3 bases: TGTGCCAGCAGCTTAACCGGGACCTACTCCTACGAGCAGTACTTC.

The chain has TRBV2 and TRBJ2-5; 14 nucleotides align to TRBD2. Germline V lookup: CDR1 SNHLY, CDR2 FYNNEI. V gave up 6 bases and J gave up 5 bases; unmatched junction bases: 5. This CDR3 is built from 15 residues. The CDR3 bases are TGTGCCAGCAGGGGGGGACTAGCGGGAGAGGAGACCCAGTACTTC. It encodes CASRGGLAGEETQYF. The whole variable domain, filled in from reference TRBV2 and TRBJ2-5, reads EPEVTQTPSHQVTQMGQEVILRCVPISNHLYFYWYRQILGQKVEFLVSFYNNEISEKSEIFDDQFSVERPDGSNFTLKIRSTKLEDSAMYFCASRGGLAGEETQYFGPGTRLLVL.

This clone was seen once. V is TRBV7-2 and J is TRBJ2-1, with D hard to call. The germline V and J ends were trimmed by 2 bases and 2 bases, with 13 bases remaining between them. The CDR3 runs 16 residues. Germline assignment: CDR1 SGHTA and CDR2 FQGNSA. As DNA, the CDR3 is TGTGCCAGCAGCTTACTCGGCGGAAGAACCTACAATGAGCAGTTCTTC. This encodes CASSLLGGRTYNEQFF.

This clone was recorded only once. The CDR3 DNA is TGTGCCAGCAGTTCCGTCTTGGGAGCGGCCGACTCTGAAGCTTTCTTT. It specifies CASSSVLGAADSEAFF. The chain has TRBV28 and TRBJ1-1; D is ambiguous. The V end was cut by 4 bases, the J end by 6 bases, with 21 bases between. The CDR3 spans 16 residues. Germline V CDR1 and CDR2: MDHEN, SYDVKM.

The rearrangement links TRBV19 to TRBJ1-2; TRBD1 agrees at 7 bases. Germline values: CDR1 LNHDA, CDR2 SQIVND (reference sequence). Trimming removed 4 bases from V and 5 bases from J; junction bases left unmatched: 19. CDR3 length: 18 amino acids. The CDR3 is CASSTKYGRDREKYGYTF. In DNA, the CDR3 is TGTGCCAGTAGTACAAAATACGGCCGGGACAGAGAGAAGTATGGCTACACCTTC.

V gene TRBV11-2 combines with J gene TRBJ2-1; 9 bases align to TRBD2. Trimming took 4 bases from V and 8 from J; bases not matched to a gene: 12. The germline CDR1 and CDR2 sequences are SGHAT and FQNNGV. The CDR3 runs to 16 residues. The CDR3 coding sequence is TGTGCCAGCAGCTGGGGGACTAGCAGGGGGACCCATGAGCAGTTCTTC. Translation gives CASSWGTSRGTHEQFF.

This chain connects TRBV27 to TRBJ2-5, with D possibly called TRBD1 or TRBD2 (6 bases each). Trimming cost V 4 bases and J 5 bases, with 11 bases left between them. Germline CDR1 reads MNHEY; CDR2 reads SMNVEV (reference sequence). The length of the CDR3 is 13 residues. The CDR3 spells CASSSQGRETQYF. DNA of the CDR3: TGTGCCAGCAGTTCGCAGGGGAGGGAGACCCAGTACTTC.

V gene TRBV6-1 combines with J gene TRBJ2-1; 10 bases fit TRBD2. Per germline, CDR1 MNHNS and CDR2 SASEGT. J was trimmed by 5 bases and V by 7 bases; bases with no gene match: 8. This CDR3 has 15 residues. CDR3 protein: CASTPGTSVNNEQFF. Here the CDR3 DNA reads TGTGCCAGCACCCCGGGGACTAGCGTCAACAATGAGCAGTTCTTC.

The chain has TRBV19 and TRBJ2-2; 7 bases line up with TRBD2. Germline trimming cut 9 bases from V and 0 bases from J; bases unmatched to any gene: 7. Germline CDR1 is LNHDA and CDR2 is SQIVND (reference sequence). The CDR3 runs to 15 residues. This CDR3 reads CASNPTSANTGELFF. The CDR3 DNA sequence: TGTGCCAGCAATCCTACTAGCGCGAACACCGGGGAGCTGTTTTTT. Combining the CDR3 with reference TRBV19 and TRBJ2-2 gives the whole variable domain DGGITQSPKYLFRKEGQNVTLSCEQNLNHDAMYWYRQDPGQGLRLIYYSQIVNDFQKGDIAEGYSVSREKKESFPLTVTSAQKNPTAFYLCASNPTSANTGELFFGEGSRLTVL.

The chain carries TRBV28 and TRBJ1-5; 9 positions agree with TRBD1. The CDR3 has 15 amino acids. Germline V gives CDR1 MDHEN, CDR2 SYDVKM. V lost 5 bases and J lost 6; bases outside the gene matches: 8. In nucleotides, the CDR3 is TGTGCCAGCAGTGAGCCTACAGGGGGCGGTCAGCCCCAGCATTTT. Amino acids: CASSEPTGGGQPQHF.